Here is one T cell receptor beta chain with its context. Antigen: not known. Use of 60 Vbeta and 13 Jbeta primers characterized the PCR. TCRdb's table, derived via immunoSEQ multiplex PCR, lists solely in-frame clones and lacks some. The repertoire holds fewer than 110,000 clones, around three quarters seen once, with roughly 4.2% in the top ten. This record belongs to a study of cytomegalovirus exposure and HLA in healthy donors. Study findings and constraints: There were about 160 TCR beta chains listed as cytomegalovirus-associated. Most likely, a cluster of highly shared sequence variants arose as a sequencing artifact.

The CDR3 contains 14 residues. Germline lookup yields CDR1 SNHLY and CDR2 FYNNEI. Trimming shortened V by 3 bases and J by 4 bases, and 12 bases separated the two germline ends. This chain uses TRBV2 with TRBJ1-1; D uncertain. This clonotype was sampled from a male donor in good health and CMV-seronegative. Sequenced sample: PBMCs. The CDR3 DNA is TGTGCCAGCAGTGAGTACGGGGAGTTCACTGAAGCTTTCTTT. Translated, it gives CASSEYGEFTEAFF. Together with reference TRBV2 and TRBJ1-1, the CDR3 gives the full variable domain: EPEVTQTPSHQVTQMGQEVILRCVPISNHLYFYWYRQILGQKVEFLVSFYNNEISEKSEIFDDQFSVERPDGSNFTLKIRSTKLEDSAMYFCASSEYGEFTEAFFGQGTRLTVV.